These 3 T cell receptor beta chains share one sample of origin, sequenced in a study of T cells in Graves' hyperthyroidism and ophthalmopathy. Amplification of TCR beta CDR3 regions was performed using RNA transcripts as template. HTBI primers were used for first-round RT-PCR of the TCR CDR3. TCRdb fed the multiplex PCR reads into MiXCR, producing one record per CDR3 protein. The sample holds hundreds of thousands of distinct CDR3 sequences, about 14% seen once. The sample was blood. Receptor source: a man younger than 30 with Graves' ophthalmopathy.

This clonotype came up many times. The gene calls are TRBV7-2 and TRBJ2-5; 7 bases line up with TRBD1. Germline V CDR1 and CDR2: SGHTA, FQGNSA. V lost 4 bases and J lost 9; bases outside the gene matches: 14. The CDR3 sequence is 15 residues long. The CDR3 region is CASSSRTGSRVAQYF. The CDR3 bases are TGTGCCAGCAGCTCACGGACAGGCTCAAGAGTGGCCCAGTACTTC.

This clonotype was seen more than once but under ten times. The junction shows a germline mismatch at one end, possibly a read error. The gene calls are TRBV12-3 or TRBV12-4 and TRBJ1-3; D remains ambiguous. The CDR3 spans 18 residues. The CDR3 region has the DNA TGTGCCAGCAGTTTAGACGGCCGACCTTGGAGCTCTGGAAACACCATATGTTTT. This codes for CASSLDGRPWSSGNTICF.

The sample holds many counts of this clonotype. The chain employs TRBV2 and TRBJ1-2; TRBD1 agrees at 7 bases. This CDR3 region has 14 residues. Germline V gene lookup returns CDR1 SNHLY and CDR2 FYNNEI. Trimming removed 6 bases from V and 8 bases from J; junction bases left unmatched: 12. The CDR3 spells CASRTTGLIGGYTF. Here the CDR3 DNA reads TGTGCCAGCAGGACGACAGGGTTGATAGGCGGCTACACCTTC.